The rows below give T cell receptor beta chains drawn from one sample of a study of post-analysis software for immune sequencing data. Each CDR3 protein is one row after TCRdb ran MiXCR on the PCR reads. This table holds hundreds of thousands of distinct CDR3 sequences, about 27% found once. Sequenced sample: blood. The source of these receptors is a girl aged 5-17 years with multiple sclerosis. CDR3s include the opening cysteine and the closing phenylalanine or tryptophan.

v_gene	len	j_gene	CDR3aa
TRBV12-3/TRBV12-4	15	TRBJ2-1	CASSPYGRGRNEQFF
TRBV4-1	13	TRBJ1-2	CASSPGTAVGYTF
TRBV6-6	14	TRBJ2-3	CASSYSRATDTQYF
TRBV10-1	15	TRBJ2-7	CASSESSSGIDEQYF
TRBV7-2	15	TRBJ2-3	CASSSTGTVTDTQYF
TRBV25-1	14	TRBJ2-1	CASSEEHSYNEQFF
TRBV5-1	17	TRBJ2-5	CASSLARGRAFQETQYF
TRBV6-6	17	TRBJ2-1	CASSSPNTSLLGNEQFF
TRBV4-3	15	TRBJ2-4	CASSQTPGGENIQYF
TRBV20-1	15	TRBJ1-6	CSARATGLTHSPLHF
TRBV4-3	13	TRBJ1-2	CASSQALTGGYTF
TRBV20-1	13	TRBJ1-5	CSANRDINQPQHF
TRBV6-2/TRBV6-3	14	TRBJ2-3	CASTTGLYTDTQYF
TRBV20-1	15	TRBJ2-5	CSAPVAGGDQETQYF
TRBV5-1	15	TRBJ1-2	CASSSHEGTNYGYTF
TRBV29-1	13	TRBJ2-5	CIVSRGIFGEQYF
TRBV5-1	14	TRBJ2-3	CASSWDRAPDTQYF
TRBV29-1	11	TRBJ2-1	CSVPGLWEQFF
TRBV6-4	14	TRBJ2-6	CASSRYTGANVLTF
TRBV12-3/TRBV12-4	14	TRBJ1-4	CASTRWGADEKLFF
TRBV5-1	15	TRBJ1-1	CASSLGQGAGTEAFF
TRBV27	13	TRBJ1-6	CASSHRADSPLHF
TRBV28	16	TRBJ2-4	CASGDVGIGAKNIQYF
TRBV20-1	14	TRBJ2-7	CSATGLAGGNEQYF
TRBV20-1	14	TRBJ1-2	CSADPGTESYGYIF
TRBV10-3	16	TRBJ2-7	CAISEVSGRVYYEQYF
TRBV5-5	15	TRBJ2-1	CASIYFGVSYNEQFF
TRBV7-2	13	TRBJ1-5	CASSVTGNQPQHF
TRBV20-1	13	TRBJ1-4	CSAVNQGREKLFF
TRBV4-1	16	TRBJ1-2	CASSQDDRGRNYGYTF
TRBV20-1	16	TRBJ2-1	CSARGRGQPPYNEQFF
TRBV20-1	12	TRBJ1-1	CSARSVWAEAFF
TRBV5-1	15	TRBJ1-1	CASSLTGDFRTEAFF